This entry features one TCR beta chain sequence. Method: immunoSEQ multiplex PCR; TCRdb's copy keeps in-frame clones and lacks some. The sample lists 12,000 to 15,000 clones, 70% to 85% occurring once. The data stem from a study of OX40 agonist ivuxolimab in advanced cancers. There are 16 residues in the CDR3. The V and J ends lost 0 bases and 0 bases respectively, with 9 bases between them. CDR1 is SGHNT, CDR2 YYREEE, per germline (reference sequence). This receptor was obtained from an adult with an advanced solid tumor such as melanoma, head and neck, liver or kidney cancer. The sequences come from CD4+ or CD8+ T cells sorted from blood, collected in a trial of the OX40 agonist ivuxolimab. The rearrangement joins TRBV5-4 to TRBJ2-2; TRBD1 might be the D (6 bases). CDR3 nucleotide sequence: TGTGCCAGCAGCTTGGCCACAGGGTCGAACACCGGGGAGCTGTTTTTT. Its protein product is CASSLATGSNTGELFF. Filled out from reference TRBV5-4 and TRBJ2-2, the complete variable domain reads ETGVTQSPTHLIKTRGQQVTLRCSSQSGHNTVSWYQQALGQGPQFIFQYYREEENGRGNFPPRFSGLQFPNYSSELNVNALELDDSALYLCASSLATGSNTGELFFGEGSRLTVL.